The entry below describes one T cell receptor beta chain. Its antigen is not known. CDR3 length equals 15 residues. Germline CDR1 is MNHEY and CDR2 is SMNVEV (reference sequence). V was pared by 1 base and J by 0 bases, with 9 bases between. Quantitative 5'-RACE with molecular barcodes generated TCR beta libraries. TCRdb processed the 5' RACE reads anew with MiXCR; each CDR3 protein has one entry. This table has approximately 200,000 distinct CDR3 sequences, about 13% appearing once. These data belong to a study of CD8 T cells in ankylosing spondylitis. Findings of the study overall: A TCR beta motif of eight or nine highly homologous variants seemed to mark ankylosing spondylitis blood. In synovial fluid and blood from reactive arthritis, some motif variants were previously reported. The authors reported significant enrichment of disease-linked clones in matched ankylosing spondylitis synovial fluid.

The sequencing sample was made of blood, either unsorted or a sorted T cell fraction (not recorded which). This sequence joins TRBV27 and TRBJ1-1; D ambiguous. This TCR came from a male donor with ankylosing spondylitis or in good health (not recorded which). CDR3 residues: CASSLYRPMNTEAFF. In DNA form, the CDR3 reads TGTGCCAGCAGTTTATACCGACCCATGAACACTGAAGCTTTCTTT.